The 32 T cell receptor beta chains listed next were all sequenced from one sample in a study of vaccination and CD4 T cells after COVID-19. These receptors' antigens are unknown. Cultured CD4+ T cell DNA underwent sequencing with the Oncomine TCR Beta short-read assay. From the PCR reads, TCRdb called clonotypes with MiXCR, one entry per CDR3 protein. The table has 12,000 or so distinct CDR3 sequences, 60% seen once; the top ten hold roughly 22%. Specified treatment: roughly ten-day PBMC culture with coronavirus spike peptide pools or control peptides (ViraFEST assay). The sample was CD4+ T cells from blood, cultured in vitro. The source is a human donor who had recovered from COVID-19.

V gene TRBV7-2 combines with J gene TRBJ2-3; 10 bases match TRBD1. The germline CDR1 and CDR2 sequences are SGHTA and FQGNSA. Trimming at V came to 1 base and at J to 4 bases, leaving 8 bases not matched to a gene. The CDR3 loop spans 17 amino acids. This CDR3 is CASSLGERQGAADTQYF. The DNA for the CDR3 is TGTGCCAGCAGCTTAGGGGAAAGACAGGGGGCGGCAGATACGCAGTATTTT.

This chain links TRBV6-5 with TRBJ2-7, with 7 bases that match TRBD1. The V gene's germline CDR1 is MNHEY and CDR2 SVGAGI. CDR3 length equals 15 residues. V was pared by 2 bases and J by 3 bases, with 7 bases of the junction left unmatched. The CDR3 DNA reads TGTGCCAGCAGTTACGGACCGACAGGGCGCTACGAGCAGTACTTC. Encoded protein: CASSYGPTGRYEQYF.

V usage is TRBV6-1 and J usage is TRBJ1-3, with 11 bases matching TRBD1. The germline CDR1 and CDR2 sequences are MNHNS and SASEGT. V lost 5 bases to trimming and J lost 6 bases; unmatched junction nucleotides: 3. The CDR3 spans 14 residues. CDR3 sequence (DNA): TGTGCCAGCAGTAAGGACAGGGGGCAAAACACCATATATTTT. Its translation: CASSKDRGQNTIYF.

The chain is built from TRBV19 and TRBJ1-1; 7 bases match TRBD1. CDR1 LNHDA and CDR2 SQIVND come from the germline V gene (reference sequence). V shed 3 bases, J shed 5 bases, and the junction held 6 bases outside the gene matches. This CDR3 region has 14 residues. The CDR3 sequence is CASSMIGGETEAFF. CDR3 in DNA: TGTGCCAGTAGTATGATAGGGGGCGAAACTGAAGCTTTCTTT.

The chain links TRBV6-5 to TRBJ1-2, with 7 bases lining up with TRBD1. In germline, CDR1 is MNHEY, CDR2 SVGAGI. The length of the CDR3 is 16 residues. V lost 4 bases, J lost 2 bases, and 10 bases stayed unmatched. CDR3 protein: CASSSPSDRSNYGYTF. The CDR3 DNA sequence: TGTGCCAGCAGTTCACCTTCGGACAGGTCAAACTATGGCTACACCTTC.

The chain uses TRBV6-1 and TRBJ1-1, with unresolved D. The CDR3 covers 15 residues. The V gene lost 0 bases and the J gene lost 0 bases, with 8 bases spanning the gap. The germline V gene has CDR1 MNHNS and CDR2 SASEGT. The CDR3 reads CASSEAVTMNTEAFF. CDR3 in DNA: TGTGCCAGCAGTGAAGCGGTCACCATGAACACTGAAGCTTTCTTT.

The gene calls are TRBV20-1 and TRBJ1-3; D is unresolved. The CDR3 is 12 residues long. The V end lost 6 bases, the J end lost 0 bases, and 6 bases lay between the germline ends. Germline CDR1 is DFQATT and CDR2 is SNEGSKA (reference sequence). The CDR3 spells CSARGSGNTIYF. The CDR3 DNA follows: TGCAGTGCCCGAGGCTCTGGAAACACCATATATTTT.

This clonotype appeared once. The J gene is TRBJ1-1, the V gene TRBV7-8, with 8 bases identical to TRBD1. This CDR3 is 17 amino acids long. The germline CDR1 and CDR2 sequences are SGHVS and FQNEAQ. Losses at the gene ends were 5 bases for V and 1 base for J; bases not matched to a gene: 12. CDR3 coding DNA: TGTGCCAGCAGCCGTTCCAGGGGGCTCCAACGGAACACTGAAGCTTTCTTT. Encoded protein: CASSRSRGLQRNTEAFF.

In this sample, this clonotype turned up a few times. The chain employs TRBV10-3 and TRBJ1-2; TRBD1 agrees at 9 bases. Germline CDR1 ENHRY, CDR2 SYGVKD. This CDR3 spans 14 amino acids. J gave up 7 bases and V 6 bases, and 9 bases lay outside the gene matches. CDR3 region: CAIRGQGEQPGYTF. CDR3 sequence (DNA): TGTGCCATCAGGGGACAGGGAGAACAACCTGGCTACACCTTC.

The chain is built from TRBV7-6 and TRBJ2-1, with 8 bases that match TRBD1. V gave up 5 bases and J gave up 5 bases; unmatched junction bases: 8. Per germline, CDR1 SGHVS and CDR2 FNYEAQ. CDR3 length equals 15 residues. CDR3 loop: CASSQGQALNNEQFF. CDR3 in DNA: TGTGCCAGCAGCCAGGGACAGGCGCTGAACAATGAGCAGTTCTTC. The full variable domain, in which reference TRBV7-6 and TRBJ2-1 provide the parts outside the CDR3, is GAGVSQSPRYKVTKRGQDVALRCDPISGHVSLYWYRQALGQGPEFLTYFNYEAQQDKSGLPNDRFSAERPEGSISTLTIQRTEQRDSAMYRCASSQGQALNNEQFFGPGTRLTVL.

This chain connects TRBV28 to TRBJ2-7, with D tentatively TRBD2 (6 bases). The V gene lost 2 bases and the J gene lost 2 bases, with 13 bases spanning the gap. CDR3 size: 15 residues. Germline V gene data show CDR1 as MDHEN and CDR2 as SYDVKM. CDR3 sequence (DNA): TGTGCCAGCAGTTTACCAGGGACTGGGGCCTACGAGCAGTACTTC. Translating it yields CASSLPGTGAYEQYF.

The J gene is TRBJ2-6, the V gene TRBV10-1; TRBD2 matches 8 bases. The V segment lost 10 bases and the J segment 0 bases; nucleotides outside the gene matches: 8. CDR1 and CDR2 (germline): WNHNN, SYGVQD (reference sequence). The CDR3 is 16 amino acids. The CDR3 sequence: CATSRGGSSGANVLTF. The DNA for the CDR3 is TGCGCCACCAGCCGGGGGGGGAGCTCTGGGGCCAACGTCCTGACTTTC.

In this sample, this clonotype turned up a few times. The rearrangement links TRBV19 to TRBJ2-3; D ambiguous. CDR1 and CDR2 (germline): LNHDA, SQIVND (reference sequence). The length of the CDR3 is 13 residues. Between the trimmed V and J ends, which lost 9 bases and 0 bases, there was a span of 10 bases. The CDR3 sequence: CASRSPSTDTQYF. The CDR3, as DNA: TGTGCCAGCCGAAGCCCTAGCACAGATACGCAGTATTTT.

V and J are TRBV30 and TRBJ2-3; possible D gene TRBD2, 7 bases. CDR3 size: 14 residues. The germline V gene has CDR1 GTSNPN and CDR2 SVGIG (reference sequence). V was cut by 4 bases and J by 1 base, with 12 bases left in between. In DNA, the CDR3 is TGTGCCTGGAAGGGGGAGGGCGGCACAGATACGCAGTATTTT. It yields the protein CAWKGEGGTDTQYF.

The chain links TRBV27 to TRBJ2-2; 8 bases match TRBD2. The CDR3 runs 16 residues. V lost 6 bases to trimming and J lost 7 bases; unmatched junction nucleotides: 13. Germline CDR1 reads MNHEY; CDR2 reads SMNVEV (reference sequence). For the CDR3, the DNA is TGTGCCAGCAGACATGGGGGGACTAGTGTGGTCGGGGAGCTGTTTTTT. Amino acid sequence: CASRHGGTSVVGELFF.

The rearrangement links TRBV20-1 to TRBJ2-7; D gene uncertain. Trimming stripped 3 bases from V and 2 bases from J, with 17 bases between. CDR1 and CDR2 from the germline V gene are DFQATT and SNEGSKA (reference sequence). The CDR3 is made up of 15 amino acids. The CDR3 is CSASSALPSTYEQYF. CDR3 DNA: TGCAGTGCTAGTTCGGCACTCCCGAGTACCTACGAGCAGTACTTC.

The chain recombines TRBV7-2 with TRBJ2-5; 9 bases map to TRBD1. The CDR3 contains 16 residues. Germline V gene sequence: CDR1 SGHTA, CDR2 FQGNSA. The junction had 12 bases not matched to a gene; V was cut back by 5 bases and J by 5 bases. The CDR3 DNA reads as TGTGCCAGCAGCCCACCAACCGGGACAGGGAAGGAGACCCAGTACTTC. Translated, it gives CASSPPTGTGKETQYF.

Here the CDR3 reads CASSPSPRDRALVGTF. In DNA, the CDR3 is TGCGCCAGCAGCCCCTCGCCCCGGGACAGGGCCCTAGTAGGCACCTTC. V and J are TRBV4-1 and TRBJ1-2; 9 bases are a match to TRBD1. Per germline, CDR1 MGHRA and CDR2 YSYEKL. This CDR3 has 16 amino acids. Germline trimming cut 4 bases from V and 13 bases from J; bases unmatched to any gene: 19.

The chain couples TRBV9 to TRBJ1-6; perhaps TRBD1 as D (5 bases). V lost 2 bases and J lost 9, with 9 bases in between. The CDR3 runs to 13 residues. The germline gives CDR1 SGDLS, CDR2 YYNGEE. CDR3 protein: CASSVQGGSPLHF. Written as DNA, the CDR3 is TGTGCCAGCAGCGTCCAGGGAGGTTCACCCCTCCACTTT.

This clonotype has more than one count but fewer than ten. V gene TRBV7-3 combines with J gene TRBJ1-2, with D maybe TRBD1 (6 bases). The CDR3 loop spans 13 amino acids. Trimming took 5 bases from V and 5 from J, leaving 12 bases between them. Germline V CDR1 and CDR2: SGHTA, FQGTGA. The DNA for the CDR3 is TGTGCCAGCAGCCCGGACAGAGGATATGGCTACACCTTC. This gives the protein CASSPDRGYGYTF.

This clonotype came up a few times. V gene TRBV20-1 combines with J gene TRBJ2-1; possibly TRBD1 for D (5 bases). The length of the CDR3 is 16 residues. V lost 4 bases and J 0 bases, leaving 16 bases between the germline ends. CDR1 is DFQATT, CDR2 SNEGSKA, per germline (reference sequence). For the CDR3, the DNA is TGCAGTGCTACTGCTAGGGGTGGAGTCTCCTACAATGAGCAGTTCTTC. Its protein is CSATARGGVSYNEQFF.

In its sample, this clonotype was seen a few times. This chain links TRBV6-1 with TRBJ1-1; no definite D call. Germline-derived CDR1 and CDR2 are MNHNS and SASEGT. V was pared by 3 bases and J by 3 bases, with 8 bases between. This CDR3 is built from 13 residues. The CDR3 nucleotides are TGTGCCAGCAGTGAGTTTAGGTACACTGAAGCTTTCTTT. This codes for CASSEFRYTEAFF.

This clonotype was seen a few times. The V and J genes are TRBV10-2 and TRBJ2-3, with 8 bases lining up with TRBD2. The germline CDR1 and CDR2 sequences are WSHSY and SAAADI. CDR3 length: 15 residues. The V gene end was trimmed by 8 bases and the J gene end by 1 base; junction bases not matched to a gene: 8. This CDR3 is CASRRTSGGTDTQYF. The DNA of the CDR3 is TGCGCCAGCCGTCGAACTAGCGGAGGCACAGATACGCAGTATTTT.

The sample holds a few counts of this clonotype. This sequence joins TRBV7-9 and TRBJ1-4, with D perhaps matching TRBD1 (6 bases). V was trimmed by 6 bases and J by 7 bases, leaving 12 bases between them. Germline V gene lookup returns CDR1 SEHNR and CDR2 FQNEAQ (reference sequence). The CDR3 sequence is 13 residues long. The CDR3 sequence is CASRRTVGEKLFF. The CDR3 DNA is TGTGCCAGCAGAAGGACAGTGGGTGAAAAACTGTTTTTT. Based on the CDR3 plus reference TRBV7-9 and TRBJ1-4, the full variable domain is DTGVSQNPRHKITKRGQNVTFRCDPISEHNRLYWYRQTLGQGPEFLTYFQNEAQLEKSRLLSDRFSAERPKGSFSTLEIQRTEQGDSAMYLCASRRTVGEKLFFGSGTQLSVL.

The chain carries TRBV6-2 or TRBV6-3 and TRBJ2-2; D unresolved. CDR3 size: 14 residues. Per germline, CDR1 MNHEY and CDR2 SVGEGT. V gave up 0 bases and J gave up 3 bases, with 5 bases separating them. CDR3 sequence reads: CASSYSQDTGELFF. The CDR3 DNA reads TGTGCCAGCAGTTACTCCCAGGACACCGGGGAGCTGTTTTTT.

The rearrangement uses TRBV15 and TRBJ1-2, with D maybe TRBD1 (5 bases). The germline V and J ends were trimmed by 0 bases and 3 bases, with 8 bases remaining between them. Germline assignment: CDR1 LNHNV and CDR2 YYDKDF (reference sequence). The CDR3 runs 14 residues. CDR3 sequence reads: CATSRDLGDYGYTF. The CDR3 DNA is TGTGCCACCAGCAGAGATCTGGGGGACTATGGCTACACCTTC.

The chain carries TRBV9 and TRBJ2-7; D unclear. Per the germline V gene, CDR1 is SGDLS and CDR2 is YYNGEE. CDR3 length: 14 amino acids. The V end lost 0 bases, the J end lost 5 bases, and 12 bases lay between the germline ends. CDR3 sequence: CASSVEMSTNEQYF. The CDR3 DNA is TGTGCCAGCAGCGTAGAAATGAGTACCAACGAGCAGTACTTC.

The chain uses TRBV6-1 and TRBJ2-5; no clear D gene. The V end was cut by 5 bases, the J end by 5 bases, with 21 bases between. Looked up from germline, CDR1 is MNHNS and CDR2 is SASEGT. The CDR3 has 16 amino acids. The CDR3 protein is CASSINGRLVGETQYF. The CDR3, as DNA: TGTGCCAGCAGTATTAATGGGCGGCTAGTCGGGGAGACCCAGTACTTC.

The V call is TRBV27, the J call TRBJ2-1, with a possible D match to TRBD1 (5 bases). Trimming removed 2 bases from V and 5 bases from J, with 13 bases in between. The CDR3 has 15 residues. CDR1 and CDR2 (germline): MNHEY, SMNVEV (reference sequence). CDR3 loop: CASSLLGPTNNEQFF. The CDR3 DNA follows: TGTGCCAGCAGTTTACTGGGGCCAACCAACAATGAGCAGTTCTTC.

The V gene is TRBV20-1, the J gene TRBJ2-7; no clear D. This CDR3 has 14 amino acids. Germline CDR1 DFQATT, CDR2 SNEGSKA (reference sequence). Trimming cost V 7 bases and J 7 bases, with 23 bases left between them. CDR3 loop: CSGVPSSHLEEQYF. CDR3 nucleotide sequence: TGCAGTGGGGTCCCTTCCAGCCACTTGGAAGAGCAGTACTTC.

The V call is TRBV7-9, the J call TRBJ2-7; 8 bases match TRBD2. CDR3 size: 16 residues. V dropped 4 bases and J dropped 5; count of bases not matched to a gene: 13. Germline V gene sequence: CDR1 SEHNR, CDR2 FQNEAQ (reference sequence). The CDR3 sequence: CASSSPYSGKENEQYF. Written as DNA, the CDR3 is TGTGCCAGCAGCTCTCCATATAGCGGGAAGGAAAACGAGCAGTACTTC.

This clonotype has only a few counts. V usage is TRBV20-1 and J usage is TRBJ1-5; TRBD1 might be the D (5 bases). Trimming removed 0 bases from V and 3 bases from J, with 9 bases in between. Germline V gives CDR1 DFQATT, CDR2 SNEGSKA (reference sequence). This CDR3 contains 14 residues. The CDR3 spells CSARDQGSNQPQHF. The CDR3 nucleotides are TGCAGTGCTAGAGATCAGGGATCCAATCAGCCCCAGCATTTT.